In this sample, the clone carrying this T cell receptor (beta chain) turned up a few times. What it binds is unknown. It was with a sample-barcoded 5' primer and a J-beta primer mix that a second PCR of about 6 to 11 cycles was run. Every cDNA molecule bore a tag from a template-switch adaptor containing 12 random nucleotides. MiXCR, applied by TCRdb to the 5' RACE reads, yields one record per CDR3 protein. The sample carries 450,000 to 600,000 distinct CDR3 sequences, about 26% recorded once. This entry belongs to a study of blood T cells in healthy people across ages. Study background: Template switching caught about one barcoded beta molecule for each two T cells. Study-wide results and limits: Observed TCR beta diversity per million T cells went down as age went up. This fall followed a roughly linear course with age.

Germline V gives CDR1 MNHEY, CDR2 SMNVEV (reference sequence). There are 13 residues in the CDR3. V gave up 3 bases and J gave up 1 base, with 5 bases separating them. A further study also used this sample, focusing on T cells of mothers and their children.

This receptor was taken from a boy younger than 10 in good health. Sequences were obtained from blood. The chain is built from TRBV27 and TRBJ2-3; D unclear. The CDR3 is CASSFFGTDTQYF. The CDR3 DNA reads TGTGCCAGCAGTTTCTTCGGCACAGATACGCAGTATTTT.